One and the same sample provided the 29 T cell receptor beta chains below, sequenced in a study of T cell responses to AZD1222 COVID-19 vaccine. Libraries were prepared by immunoSEQ multiplex PCR; TCRdb keeps only in-frame clonotypes and omits some of them. The sample has some 150,000 clones; around 90% are singletons. The source was peripheral blood, collected on day 0 of MenACWY control vaccination. These receptors all stem from an adult in good health.

V is TRBV5-1 and J is TRBJ2-7; 7 nucleotides match TRBD1. This CDR3 has 14 amino acids. The ends lost 2 bases at V and 0 bases at J; junction bases unmatched: 2. The germline CDR1 and CDR2 sequences are SGHRS and YFSETQ. The CDR3 spells CASSFSGGSYEQYF. The CDR3 DNA reads as TGCGCCAGCAGCTTCTCAGGGGGCTCCTACGAGCAGTACTTC.

The chain combines TRBV11-3 with TRBJ1-5; 8 bases are shared with TRBD1. The CDR3 sequence is 13 residues long. CDR1 and CDR2 (germline): SGHNT, YENEEA. With V trimmed by 5 bases and J by 7 bases, 4 bases remained unmatched. The CDR3 spells CASSPDREQPQHF. In DNA form, the CDR3 reads TGTGCCAGCAGCCCGGACAGGGAACAGCCCCAGCATTTT. Filled out from reference TRBV11-3 and TRBJ1-5, the complete variable domain reads EAGVVQSPRYKIIEKKQPVAFWCNPISGHNTLYWYLQNLGQGPELLIRYENEEAVDDSQLPKDRFSAERLKGVDSTLKIQPAELGDSAVYLCASSPDREQPQHFGDGTRLSIL.

J is TRBJ2-3 and V is TRBV14; 9 bases map to TRBD1. Germline values: CDR1 SGHDN, CDR2 FVKESK. V lost 4 bases, J lost 10 bases, and 6 bases stayed unmatched. There are 13 residues in the CDR3. CDR3 sequence (DNA): TGTGCCAGCAGCCGACCGGACAGGGGCCCGCAGTATTTT. Protein sequence: CASSRPDRGPQYF.

The chain combines TRBV28 with TRBJ1-1; D perhaps matches TRBD1 (6 bases). The CDR3 loop spans 14 amino acids. Per germline, CDR1 MDHEN and CDR2 SYDVKM. V lost 8 bases and J 5 bases, leaving 18 bases between the germline ends. The CDR3 loop is CASLGGRGWTEAFF. For the CDR3, the DNA is TGTGCCAGCTTGGGCGGCAGGGGATGGACTGAAGCTTTCTTT.

The chain has TRBV19 and TRBJ1-2, with TRBD1 matching over 9 bases. Germline loops: CDR1 LNHDA, CDR2 SQIVND (reference sequence). Trimming at V came to 7 bases and at J to 6 bases, leaving 6 bases not matched to a gene. This CDR3 region has 13 residues. In nucleotides, the CDR3 is TGTGCCAGTACCTCCGGGACAGGGCATGGCTACACCTTC. Translating gives CASTSGTGHGYTF.

This clone was found once. CDR3 in amino acids: CASSRDQGANQPQHF. The DNA for the CDR3 is TGTGCCAGCAGCCGAGACCAGGGGGCTAATCAGCCCCAGCATTTT. The V and J genes are TRBV7-8 and TRBJ1-5; 8 bases line up with TRBD1. The CDR3 is 15 residues long. J gave up 4 bases and V 5 bases, and 7 bases lay outside the gene matches. The V gene's germline CDR1 is SGHVS and CDR2 FQNEAQ.

The V call is TRBV29-1, the J call TRBJ2-7; D not resolved. Germline V gene sequence: CDR1 SQVTM, CDR2 ANQGSEA. V shed 6 bases and J shed 1 base, with 10 bases lying between them. The CDR3 totals 12 residues. The CDR3 coding sequence is TGCAGCGTAAAAGTTTGGTCCTACGAGCAGTACTTC. Its protein is CSVKVWSYEQYF.

This clone turned up a few times. The CDR3 nucleotides read TGTGCCAGTAGTATATTCGGACTGAACTATGGCTACACCTTC. Amino acids: CASSIFGLNYGYTF. This chain links TRBV19 with TRBJ1-2; D is undetermined. V was pared by 2 bases and J by 2 bases, with 9 bases between. Germline V gene lookup returns CDR1 LNHDA and CDR2 SQIVND (reference sequence). The CDR3 consists of 14 residues.

The chain recombines TRBV5-8 with TRBJ2-1, with 7 bases aligning to TRBD1. Trimming removed 6 bases from V and 0 bases from J; junction bases left unmatched: 3. CDR1 and CDR2 from the germline V gene are SGHTS and YDEGEE. The length of the CDR3 is 14 residues. CDR3 DNA: TGTGCCAGCAACCGGGACAGCTCCTACAATGAGCAGTTCTTC. It specifies CASNRDSSYNEQFF.

This clone was counted between two and nine times. The rearrangement links TRBV7-2 to TRBJ1-6, with D perhaps matching TRBD1 (5 bases). This CDR3 is 14 amino acids long. Trimming shortened V by 1 base and J by 7 bases, and 8 bases separated the two germline ends. Germline V CDR1 and CDR2: SGHTA, FQGNSA. The DNA for the CDR3 is TGTGCCAGCAGCTTAGGGACAATGAATTCACCCCTCCACTTT. Translated, it gives CASSLGTMNSPLHF.

V usage is TRBV18 and J usage is TRBJ2-5; D ambiguous. This CDR3 is built from 15 residues. Per the germline V gene, CDR1 is KGHSH and CDR2 is LQKENI. V dropped 6 bases and J dropped 2 bases, with 16 bases sitting between them. DNA of the CDR3: TGTGCCAGCTCCGCCCCCGGCGCTAAGCAAGAGACCCAGTACTTC. Protein product: CASSAPGAKQETQYF.

The chain carries TRBV9 and TRBJ1-1, with D tentatively TRBD1 (5 bases). The germline gives CDR1 SGDLS, CDR2 YYNGEE. V was trimmed by 4 bases and J by 7 bases, leaving 20 bases between them. The CDR3 length is 15 residues. The CDR3 sequence: CASSSLTAPSSEAFF. The CDR3 nucleotides are TGTGCCAGCAGCTCTTTGACAGCCCCTTCGAGTGAAGCTTTCTTT.

The chain joins TRBV18 to TRBJ2-1, with TRBD1 as a possible D gene (6 bases). Germline-derived CDR1 and CDR2 are KGHSH and LQKENI. The ends were cut back, 1 base at V and 4 bases at J, with 8 bases in the middle. The CDR3 sequence is 14 residues long. The CDR3 loop reads CASSPLDSYNEQFF. CDR3 coding DNA: TGTGCCAGCTCACCACTGGACAGTTACAATGAGCAGTTCTTC.

The CDR3 here is CASSESASGNNEQFF. CDR3 bases: TGCGCCAGCAGTGAGAGCGCTAGCGGAAACAATGAGCAGTTCTTC. This chain links TRBV10-2 with TRBJ2-1, with 7 bases matching TRBD2. V was pared by 2 bases and J by 5 bases, with 6 bases of the junction left unmatched. Germline assignment: CDR1 WSHSY and CDR2 SAAADI. The CDR3 spans 15 residues.

The V and J genes are TRBV28 and TRBJ1-2; 7 nucleotides line up with TRBD1. This CDR3 contains 14 residues. With V trimmed by 8 bases and J by 0 bases, 6 bases remained unmatched. CDR1 MDHEN and CDR2 SYDVKM come from the germline V gene. The CDR3 loop reads CASRSGTANYGYTF. CDR3 coding DNA: TGTGCCAGCCGATCCGGGACAGCTAACTATGGCTACACCTTC.

The chain uses TRBV10-3 and TRBJ1-5; D remains ambiguous. Germline assignment: CDR1 ENHRY and CDR2 SYGVKD. This CDR3 is 12 amino acids long. V lost 5 bases to trimming and J lost 2 bases, with 4 bases between them. In DNA, the CDR3 is TGTGCCATCAGTTCAGGCAATCAGCCCCAGCATTTT. Translating it yields CAISSGNQPQHF.

The rearrangement links TRBV7-2 to TRBJ2-1, with 13 bases aligning to TRBD2. From germline, CDR1 is SGHTA and CDR2 FQGNSA. V shed 4 bases, J shed 9 bases, and the junction held 6 bases outside the gene matches. The CDR3 covers 15 residues. The CDR3 loop reads CASSSRLAGGSEQFF. CDR3 DNA: TGTGCCAGCAGCTCCCGACTAGCGGGAGGCAGTGAGCAGTTCTTC.

V and J are TRBV27 and TRBJ1-1, with TRBD1 as a possible D gene (6 bases). The CDR3 spans 13 residues. V was clipped by 2 bases and J by 6 bases, with 10 bases between them. Germline CDR1 is MNHEY and CDR2 is SMNVEV (reference sequence). For the CDR3, the DNA is TGTGCCAGCAGTTTAAACACAGGGTCTGAAGCTTTCTTT. It translates to CASSLNTGSEAFF.

The V gene is TRBV12-3 or TRBV12-4, the J gene TRBJ1-1; D unresolved. This CDR3 has 13 residues. V was shortened by 4 bases and J by 0 bases, with 6 bases between the two germline ends. For the CDR3, the DNA is TGTGCCAGCAGTTGGGAGGTGAACACTGAAGCTTTCTTT. Encoded protein: CASSWEVNTEAFF.

The rearrangement joins TRBV5-1 to TRBJ1-1; perhaps TRBD1 as D (6 bases). Germline V gene sequence: CDR1 SGHRS, CDR2 YFSETQ. Trimming removed 2 bases from V and 1 base from J, with 9 bases in between. The CDR3 runs 14 residues. The DNA for the CDR3 is TGCGCCAGCAGCTTCCAGGGGAAGAACACTGAAGCTTTCTTT. It yields the protein CASSFQGKNTEAFF.

A single count supports this clone. The chain recombines TRBV7-9 with TRBJ1-2, with a possible D match to TRBD1 (5 bases). CDR1 SEHNR and CDR2 FQNEAQ come from the germline V gene (reference sequence). V lost 5 bases to trimming and J lost 4 bases, with 11 bases between them. This CDR3 has 13 residues. The CDR3 nucleotides read TGTGCCAGCAGCCCCAGGGACCTCTATGGCTACACCTTC. Translated: CASSPRDLYGYTF.

In its sample, this clone was seen a few times. The sample contains more than one DNA sequence encoding this CDR3. The CDR3 DNA is TGTGCCAGCAGCCAAGTCTCCACTGAAGCTTTCTTT. It codes for CASSQVSTEAFF. V and J are TRBV4-2 and TRBJ1-1; D is undetermined. Germline V CDR1 and CDR2: LGHNA, YNFKEQ. V was cut by 1 base and J by 4 bases, with 4 bases left in between. The CDR3 has 12 residues.

The chain uses TRBV5-1 and TRBJ1-1; D gene unclear. Trimming cost V 4 bases and J 7 bases, with 17 bases left between them. The CDR3 length is 14 residues. Germline V gives CDR1 SGHRS, CDR2 YFSETQ. The CDR3 protein is CASSHYGVLDEAFF. The CDR3 DNA reads TGCGCCAGCAGCCACTACGGGGTTCTTGATGAAGCTTTCTTT.

The chain links TRBV7-6 to TRBJ1-3, with a possible D match to TRBD1 (5 bases). The CDR3 loop spans 14 amino acids. Germline lookup yields CDR1 SGHVS and CDR2 FNYEAQ. Trimming took 0 bases from V and 8 from J, leaving 11 bases between them. The CDR3 is CASSLAAGADTIYF. Written as DNA, the CDR3 is TGTGCCAGCAGCTTAGCCGCCGGGGCGGACACCATATATTTT.

The rearrangement links TRBV19 to TRBJ2-3; 10 nucleotides line up with TRBD1. Germline V CDR1 and CDR2: LNHDA, SQIVND (reference sequence). V trimming: 4 bases; J trimming: 6 bases; junction bases outside the gene matches: 10. The CDR3 runs to 16 residues. Here the CDR3 DNA reads TGTGCCAGTAGTACTCGGAGGGACAGGGGCTTGGATACGCAGTATTTT. Residues: CASSTRRDRGLDTQYF.

The rearrangement uses TRBV19 and TRBJ2-5, with D possibly being TRBD2 (6 bases). CDR3 length: 15 residues. Trimming shortened V by 2 bases and J by 5 bases, and 15 bases separated the two germline ends. In germline, CDR1 is LNHDA, CDR2 SQIVND (reference sequence). In nucleotides, the CDR3 is TGTGCCAGTAGTATAAGTCAGGGAGGCTCGGAGACCCAGTACTTC. Amino acid sequence: CASSISQGGSETQYF.

The chain has TRBV10-2 and TRBJ1-4; 8 positions match TRBD1. The CDR3 sequence is 15 residues long. From germline, CDR1 is WSHSY and CDR2 SAAADI. V lost 6 bases, J lost 7 bases, and 10 bases stayed unmatched. The chain's CDR3 is CASRATGGTGEKLFF. For the CDR3, the DNA is TGCGCCAGCAGGGCCACAGGGGGGACAGGTGAAAAACTGTTTTTT.

V is TRBV11-1 and J is TRBJ1-1, with D uncertain. Trimming removed 1 base from V and 11 bases from J, with 8 bases in between. CDR1 and CDR2 from the germline V gene are SGHAT and FQDESV (reference sequence). The CDR3 length is 11 residues. The CDR3 DNA sequence: TGTGCCAGCAGCTTAGGGGCTAGCGCTTTCTTT. Translated, it gives CASSLGASAFF.

The chain couples TRBV7-2 to TRBJ1-5, with 8 bases aligning to TRBD1. The CDR3 loop spans 14 amino acids. CDR1 is SGHTA, CDR2 FQGNSA, per germline. After removal of 1 base from V and 9 bases from J, the junction contained 5 bases not matched to a gene. Here the CDR3 DNA reads TGTGCCAGCAGCTTAGGAGACAGGGGTCTGCCCCAGCATTTT. The encoded protein is CASSLGDRGLPQHF. Full variable domain (rest looked up from reference TRBV7-2 and TRBJ1-5): GAGVSQSPSNKVTEKGKDVELRCDPISGHTALYWYRQSLGQGLEFLIYFQGNSAPDKSGLPSDRFSAERTGGSVSTLTIQRTQQEDSAVYLCASSLGDRGLPQHFGDGTRLSIL.